This T cell receptor (beta chain) was recorded in a study of blood T cell repertoires in COVID-19 (dated by TCRdb to the early 2020s). Study-wide context: The collaborator samples originated in the United States, Italy and Spain and spanned the acute and convalescent phases of COVID-19. The repertoires were released in a freely available public database intended as a resource for research on the immune response to SARS-CoV-2. The dataset comprised deeply sampled blood TCRbeta repertoires from subjects exposed to, actively infected with, or recovered from COVID-19. Samples were obtained from the ongoing ImmuneRACE study (first 160 participants) and from 1,000 to 1,500 subjects provided by 6 global collaborators. Where available, HLA class I and class II types were obtained from metadata supplied by the sample provider rather than from assay-based typing. Nearly every sample came with metadata listing a de-identified subject ID, COVID-19 status, age in years and sex. The material from the prospective study consisted of cDNA or gDNA derived from T cells, B-cell-depleted T cells, or PBMCs.

Overall study results and their limits: Clinical and demographic metadata were provided uncurated, with the amount varying by source and participant.

The collaborating institutions used their own protocols to collect whole blood in K2EDTA tubes. Collaborator samples were shipped for TCRbeta analysis as frozen whole blood, isolated PBMCs, or DNA extracted from either sample type. The immunoSEQ Assay, a bias-controlled multiplex PCR, was used to amplify TCRbeta CDR3 regions from genomic DNA. The paper's processing steps were these. Nucleated cell counts per sample were estimated from amplification of reference gene primers within the assay. Sequence reads were collapsed and filtered to measure the absolute abundance of every unique TCRbeta CDR3 rearrangement. For each sample, productive Simpson clonality was calculated as the square root of Simpson's diversity index over productive rearrangements. The source is immuneACCESS, and TCRdb retained only in-frame sequences with V and J called. Part of the clones is not carried over; for the studies checked, unresolved V genes explain less than half of this, and the remainder is unexplained. V, J and clone size are taken as reported in that table, and D and trimming were inferred from the DNA itself. This sample holds about 150,000 clones; roughly four fifths were observed only once. The ten largest clones take up 15% of the sample.

CDR1 LNHDA and CDR2 SQIVND are derived from the germline V gene (reference sequence). The CDR3 covers 14 residues, taking in both the cysteine and the phenylalanine. This entry keeps only the CDR3 DNA: 42 bases, framed from base 1. A distance of 10 bases separates the germline ends of V and J, which lose 3 bases and 7 bases respectively. On this clone: Its antigen has not been determined. Nothing much larger sits one base from this clone, and base qualities are not available.

Here the chain combines TRBV19 and TRBJ1-6; possibly the D gene is TRBD1, per 5 matching bases. Source material: peripheral blood. The sequence came from a human donor with acute or convalescent COVID-19. The donor label of this sample is uncertain. The bases are TGTGCCAGTAGTATCCCTGGGGGGAATTCACCCCTCCACTTT. Its protein product is CASSIPGGNSPLHF. Outside the CDR3, residues come from the reference TRBV19 and TRBJ1-6 proteins, so the full variable domain is: DGGITQSPKYLFRKEGQNVTLSCEQNLNHDAMYWYRQDPGQGLRLIYYSQIVNDFQKGDIAEGYSVSREKKESFPLTVTSAQKNPTAFYLCASSIPGGNSPLHFGNGTRLTVT.